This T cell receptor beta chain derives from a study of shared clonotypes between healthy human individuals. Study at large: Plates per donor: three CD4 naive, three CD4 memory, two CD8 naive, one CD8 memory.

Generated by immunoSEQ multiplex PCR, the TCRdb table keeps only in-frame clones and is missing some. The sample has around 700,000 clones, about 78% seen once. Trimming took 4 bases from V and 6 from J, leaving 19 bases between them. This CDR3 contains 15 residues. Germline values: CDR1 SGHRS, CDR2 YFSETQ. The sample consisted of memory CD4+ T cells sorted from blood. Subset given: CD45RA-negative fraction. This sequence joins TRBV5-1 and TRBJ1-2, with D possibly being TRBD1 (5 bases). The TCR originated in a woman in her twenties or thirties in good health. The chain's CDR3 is CASSPSRRQPDGYTF. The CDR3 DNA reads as TGCGCCAGCAGCCCATCACGTCGACAGCCCGATGGCTACACCTTC. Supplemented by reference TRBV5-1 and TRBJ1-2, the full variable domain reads KAGVTQTPRYLIKTRGQQVTLSCSPISGHRSVSWYQQTPGQGLQFLFEYFSETQRNKGNFPGRFSGRQFSNSRSEMNVSTLELGDSALYLCASSPSRRQPDGYTFGSGTRLTVV.